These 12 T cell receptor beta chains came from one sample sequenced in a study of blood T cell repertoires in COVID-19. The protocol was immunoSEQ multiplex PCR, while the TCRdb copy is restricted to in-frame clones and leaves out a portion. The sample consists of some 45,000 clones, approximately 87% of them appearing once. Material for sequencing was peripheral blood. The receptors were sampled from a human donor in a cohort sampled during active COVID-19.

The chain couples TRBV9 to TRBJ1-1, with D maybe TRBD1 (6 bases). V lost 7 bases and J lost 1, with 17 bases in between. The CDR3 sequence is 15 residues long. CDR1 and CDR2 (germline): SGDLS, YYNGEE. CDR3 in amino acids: CASGAHRVSNTEAFF. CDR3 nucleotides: TGTGCCAGCGGAGCCCACAGGGTTTCGAACACTGAAGCTTTCTTT.

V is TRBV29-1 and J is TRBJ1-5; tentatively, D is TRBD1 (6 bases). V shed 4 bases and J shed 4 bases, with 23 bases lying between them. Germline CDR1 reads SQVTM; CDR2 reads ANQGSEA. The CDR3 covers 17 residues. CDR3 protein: CSVVWGTKYMGNQPQHF. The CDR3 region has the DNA TGCAGCGTTGTTTGGGGGACAAAATATATGGGGAATCAGCCCCAGCATTTT.

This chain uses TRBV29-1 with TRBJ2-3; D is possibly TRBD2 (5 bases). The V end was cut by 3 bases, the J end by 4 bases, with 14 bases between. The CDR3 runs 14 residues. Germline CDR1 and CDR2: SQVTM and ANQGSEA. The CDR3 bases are TGCAGCGTTGAGGATCCCGCGGGCCCAGATACGCAGTATTTT. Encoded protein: CSVEDPAGPDTQYF.

CDR3 region: CASSLEPGVYGYTF. The CDR3 DNA reads TGTGCCAGCAGCTTAGAACCAGGGGTGTATGGCTACACCTTC. The chain couples TRBV7-2 to TRBJ1-2; D may be TRBD1 (6 bases). Per germline, CDR1 SGHTA and CDR2 FQGNSA. The CDR3 is 14 residues long. Between the trimmed V and J ends, which lost 1 base and 5 bases, there was a span of 11 bases. Together with reference TRBV7-2 and TRBJ1-2, the CDR3 gives the full variable domain: GAGVSQSPSNKVTEKGKDVELRCDPISGHTALYWYRQSLGQGLEFLIYFQGNSAPDKSGLPSDRFSAERTGGSVSTLTIQRTQQEDSAVYLCASSLEPGVYGYTFGSGTRLTVV.

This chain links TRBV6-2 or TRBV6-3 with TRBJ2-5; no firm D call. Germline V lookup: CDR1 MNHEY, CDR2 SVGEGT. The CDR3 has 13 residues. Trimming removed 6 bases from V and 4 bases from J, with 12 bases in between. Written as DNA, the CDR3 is TGTGCCAGCAGCCCTGCGGCCCGAGAGACCCAGTACTTC. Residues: CASSPAARETQYF.

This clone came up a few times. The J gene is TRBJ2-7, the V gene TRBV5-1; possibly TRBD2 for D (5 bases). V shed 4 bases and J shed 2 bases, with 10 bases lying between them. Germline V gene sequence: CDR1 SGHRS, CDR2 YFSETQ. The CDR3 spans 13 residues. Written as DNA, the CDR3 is TGCGCCAGCAGCCCGGGATCCGCCTACGAGCAGTACTTC. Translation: CASSPGSAYEQYF.

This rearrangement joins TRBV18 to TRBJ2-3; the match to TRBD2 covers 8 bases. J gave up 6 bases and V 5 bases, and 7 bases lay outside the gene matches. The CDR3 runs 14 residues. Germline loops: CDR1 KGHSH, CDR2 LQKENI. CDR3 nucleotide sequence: TGTGCCAGCTCATCCAACGGGGGGGCCGATACGCAGTATTTT. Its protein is CASSSNGGADTQYF.

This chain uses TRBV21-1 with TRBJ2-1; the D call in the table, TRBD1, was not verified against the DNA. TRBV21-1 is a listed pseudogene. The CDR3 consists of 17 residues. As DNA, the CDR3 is TGTGCCAGCAGCAAAGAGCGACGAGGGCAGGGGTACAATGAGCAGTTCTTC. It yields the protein CASSKERRGQGYNEQFF.

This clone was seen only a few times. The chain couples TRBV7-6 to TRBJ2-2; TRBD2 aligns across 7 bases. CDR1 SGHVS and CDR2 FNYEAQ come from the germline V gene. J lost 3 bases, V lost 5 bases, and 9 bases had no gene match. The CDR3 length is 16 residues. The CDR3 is CASSHPAGEDTGELFF. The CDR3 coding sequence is TGTGCCAGCAGCCACCCCGCGGGGGAGGACACCGGGGAGCTGTTTTTT.

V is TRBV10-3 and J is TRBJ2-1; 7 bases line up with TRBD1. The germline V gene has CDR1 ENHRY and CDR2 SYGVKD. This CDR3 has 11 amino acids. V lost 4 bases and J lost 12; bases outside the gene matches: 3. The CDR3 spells CAISGQGLQFF. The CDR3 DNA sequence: TGTGCCATCAGTGGACAGGGTTTGCAGTTCTTC.

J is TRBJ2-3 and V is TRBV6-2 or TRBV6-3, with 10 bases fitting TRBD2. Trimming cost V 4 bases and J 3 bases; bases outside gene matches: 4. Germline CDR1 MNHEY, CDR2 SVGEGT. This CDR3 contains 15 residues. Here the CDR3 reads CASSFPGLATDTQYF. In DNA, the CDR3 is TGTGCCAGCAGTTTTCCGGGACTAGCGACAGATACGCAGTATTTT.

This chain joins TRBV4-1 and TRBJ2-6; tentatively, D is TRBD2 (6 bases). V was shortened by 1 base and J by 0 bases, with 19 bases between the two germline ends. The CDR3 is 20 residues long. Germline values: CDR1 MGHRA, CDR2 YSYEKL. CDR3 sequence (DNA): TGCGCCAGCAGCCAAGCCCCCCGCGGGGCGGGGCACTCTGGGGCCAACGTCCTGACTTTC. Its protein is CASSQAPRGAGHSGANVLTF.